Following are 26 T cell receptor beta chains from one sample sequenced in a study of CD8 T cells in ankylosing spondylitis. Each CDR3 protein is one row after TCRdb ran MiXCR on the 5' RACE reads. This sample has some 290,000 distinct CDR3 sequences, with 20% found just once. Sequencing was carried out using blood, either unsorted or a sorted T cell fraction (not recorded which). Every receptor here comes from a male donor with ankylosing spondylitis or in good health (not recorded which).

This clonotype was detected many times. The chain is built from TRBV9 and TRBJ2-3, with 9 nucleotides matching TRBD2. Germline CDR1 SGDLS, CDR2 YYNGEE. The ends lost 4 bases at V and 1 base at J; junction bases unmatched: 13. The CDR3 is made up of 18 amino acids. CDR3 in amino acids: CASSFLDWTSEGTDTQYF. CDR3 nucleotide sequence: TGTGCCAGCAGCTTTCTTGACTGGACTAGCGAGGGCACAGATACGCAGTATTTT.

This rearrangement joins TRBV6-1 to TRBJ2-3, with 10 positions matching TRBD2. The CDR3 spans 17 residues. Germline CDR1 MNHNS, CDR2 SASEGT. J gave up 8 bases and V 6 bases, and 17 bases lay outside the gene matches. The CDR3 protein is CASSVWTSGSSGGTQYF. The DNA of the CDR3 is TGTGCCAGCAGCGTATGGACTAGCGGAAGCTCTGGGGGTACGCAGTATTTT.

The chain employs TRBV7-6 and TRBJ2-3; D perhaps matches TRBD1 (7 bases). V lost 4 bases and J 4 bases, leaving 21 bases between the germline ends. The CDR3 spans 17 residues. Germline CDR1 is SGHVS and CDR2 is FNYEAQ. The CDR3 here is CASSSRPAGGRPDTQYF. Here the CDR3 DNA reads TGTGCCAGCAGCTCGAGACCGGCAGGGGGGCGTCCAGATACGCAGTATTTT.

This clonotype was seen a handful of times. V and J are TRBV7-8 and TRBJ1-1; TRBD1 might be the D (6 bases). Trimming stripped 0 bases from V and 5 bases from J, with 16 bases between. CDR1 and CDR2 from the germline V gene are SGHVS and FQNEAQ. This CDR3 spans 16 amino acids. The CDR3 DNA follows: TGTGCCAGCAGCTTAGCGGGTGGATTAGGGGGTACTGAAGCTTTCTTT. Translating gives CASSLAGGLGGTEAFF.

The chain recombines TRBV12-3 or TRBV12-4 with TRBJ2-5, with 7 bases aligning to TRBD1. J was trimmed by 4 bases and V by 10 bases; bases with no gene match: 3. This CDR3 has 11 amino acids. CDR3 residues: CATRQGETQYF. DNA of the CDR3: TGTGCCACTCGACAGGGAGAGACCCAGTACTTC.

This chain links TRBV29-1 with TRBJ2-5; TRBD1 is a possible D gene (6 bases). The CDR3 sequence is 12 residues long. Germline loops: CDR1 SQVTM, CDR2 ANQGSEA. V lost 3 bases to trimming and J lost 4 bases, with 9 bases between them. CDR3 in DNA: TGCAGCGTTGAGCAGGGGTTAGAGACCCAGTACTTC. This gives the protein CSVEQGLETQYF. The full variable domain, in which reference TRBV29-1 and TRBJ2-5 provide the parts outside the CDR3, is SAVISQKPSRDICQRGTSLTIQCQVDSQVTMMFWYRQQPGQSLTLIATANQGSEATYESGFVIDKFPISRPNLTFSTLTVSNMSPEDSSIYLCSVEQGLETQYFGPGTRLLVL.

DNA of the CDR3: TGTGCCATCAGTGAGCCGGGACAGCCTAGTTACGAGCAGTACGTC. Amino acid sequence: CAISEPGQPSYEQYV. J is TRBJ2-7 and V is TRBV10-3, with TRBD1 matching over 7 bases. The V and J ends lost 2 bases and 4 bases, in that order; junction bases with no gene match: 8. The CDR3 spans 15 residues. The germline V gene has CDR1 ENHRY and CDR2 SYGVKD.

This clonotype was seen ten or more times. The chain uses TRBV12-3 or TRBV12-4 and TRBJ1-1; TRBD1 matches 7 bases. V was pared by 6 bases and J by 5 bases, with 3 bases of the junction left unmatched. The CDR3 is made up of 12 amino acids. CDR3 nucleotide sequence: TGTGCCAGCAGGACAGGGAGTACTGAAGCTTTCTTT. Its protein is CASRTGSTEAFF.

This clonotype was recorded a few times. CDR3 sequence reads: CSARLGPTDTQYF. CDR3 sequence (DNA): TGCAGTGCTAGGTTGGGACCCACAGATACGCAGTATTTT. The rearrangement links TRBV20-1 to TRBJ2-3; D is tentatively TRBD1 or TRBD2 (5 bases each). Trimming took off 3 bases at V and 2 bases at J, with 9 bases between the two ends. CDR1 and CDR2 (germline): DFQATT, SNEGSKA (reference sequence). The CDR3 contains 13 residues.

This clonotype was seen a few times. The chain links TRBV5-1 to TRBJ2-2; D is unresolved. V lost 3 bases and J 5 bases, leaving 8 bases between the germline ends. From germline, CDR1 is SGHRS and CDR2 YFSETQ. This CDR3 region has 13 residues. The CDR3 sequence is CASSSPGTGELFF. CDR3 in DNA: TGCGCCAGCAGCTCCCCAGGTACCGGGGAGCTGTTTTTT.

This clonotype showed up just a few times. The rearrangement joins TRBV5-1 to TRBJ1-1, with D hard to call. This CDR3 is built from 12 residues. V dropped 6 bases and J dropped 4 bases, with 10 bases sitting between them. CDR1 and CDR2 from the germline V gene are SGHRS and YFSETQ. The CDR3 DNA sequence: TGCGCCAGCATCGGGTGGGGCACTGAAGCTTTCTTT. Translated, it gives CASIGWGTEAFF. The whole variable domain, remainder taken from reference TRBV5-1 and TRBJ1-1, is KAGVTQTPRYLIKTRGQQVTLSCSPISGHRSVSWYQQTPGQGLQFLFEYFSETQRNKGNFPGRFSGRQFSNSRSEMNVSTLELGDSALYLCASIGWGTEAFFGQGTRLTVV.

This clonotype was detected a few times. The chain is built from TRBV27 and TRBJ2-3, with D uncertain. The CDR3 sequence is 12 residues long. The ends were cut back, 5 bases at V and 4 bases at J, with 7 bases in the middle. CDR1 and CDR2 (germline): MNHEY, SMNVEV (reference sequence). CDR3 residues: CASSPKPDTQYF. The CDR3 nucleotides read TGTGCCAGCAGTCCCAAGCCAGATACGCAGTATTTT.

A few counts support this clonotype. This sequence joins TRBV12-3 or TRBV12-4 and TRBJ2-3; 7 positions match TRBD2. The CDR3 covers 17 residues. The V and J ends lost 1 base and 0 bases, in that order; junction bases with no gene match: 7. The CDR3: CASSLDGLAESTDTQYF. Written as DNA, the CDR3 is TGTGCCAGCAGTTTAGATGGGCTAGCGGAAAGCACAGATACGCAGTATTTT.

The V and J genes are TRBV5-5 and TRBJ2-2; the D call may be TRBD1 or TRBD2 (6 bases each). Germline V lookup: CDR1 SGHKS, CDR2 YYEKEE (reference sequence). The CDR3 consists of 15 residues. Trimming pared 6 bases from V and 2 bases from J, leaving 14 bases between. CDR3 amino acids: CASIPSGANTGELFF. As DNA, the CDR3 is TGTGCCAGCATCCCGTCGGGGGCCAACACCGGGGAGCTGTTTTTT. The full variable domain, its missing parts supplied by reference TRBV5-5 and TRBJ2-2, is DAGVTQSPTHLIKTRGQQVTLRCSPISGHKSVSWYQQVLGQGPQFIFQYYEKEERGRGNFPDRFSARQFPNYSSELNVNALLLGDSALYLCASIPSGANTGELFFGEGSRLTVL.

This clonotype showed up just a few times. The chain joins TRBV29-1 to TRBJ2-5; D may be TRBD1 (5 bases). The V end was cut by 6 bases, the J end by 2 bases, with 10 bases between. The V gene's germline CDR1 is SQVTM and CDR2 ANQGSEA. The CDR3 contains 12 residues. The CDR3: CSVHRTQETQYF. As DNA, the CDR3 is TGCAGCGTCCACAGGACACAAGAGACCCAGTACTTC.

The V and J genes are TRBV15 and TRBJ2-5; tentative D call: TRBD1 (5 bases). Germline CDR1 and CDR2: LNHNV and YYDKDF (reference sequence). The V gene lost 3 bases and the J gene lost 1 base, with 12 bases spanning the gap. CDR3 length: 15 amino acids. As DNA, the CDR3 is TGTGCCACCAGCAGCCCACAGGCGTCCCAAGAGACCCAGTACTTC. It yields the protein CATSSPQASQETQYF.

This clonotype was observed a few times. V gene TRBV5-1 combines with J gene TRBJ2-7; TRBD1 or TRBD2 may be the D gene (5 bases each). Germline V CDR1 and CDR2: SGHRS, YFSETQ. The CDR3 is 14 amino acids. Trimming stripped 7 bases from V and 3 bases from J, with 17 bases between. The CDR3 here is CASGLRGRGYEQYV. The CDR3 region has the DNA TGCGCCAGCGGCCTCCGGGGAAGGGGCTACGAGCAGTACGTC.

The chain links TRBV2 to TRBJ2-7; 12 nucleotides match TRBD2. The germline V gene encodes CDR1 SNHLY and CDR2 FYNNEI. This CDR3 region has 16 residues. V trimming: 4 bases; J trimming: 4 bases; junction bases outside the gene matches: 8. The CDR3 protein is CASSASSGRAGYEQYV. CDR3 coding DNA: TGTGCCAGCAGTGCGTCTAGCGGGAGGGCCGGATACGAGCAGTACGTC.

The chain is built from TRBV5-1 and TRBJ1-2; no clear D gene. Per germline, CDR1 SGHRS and CDR2 YFSETQ. V lost 2 bases and J 0 bases, leaving 8 bases between the germline ends. This CDR3 is built from 14 residues. The CDR3 DNA is TGCGCCAGCAGCTTAGAGGACGCTAACTATGGCTACACCTTC. Amino acid sequence: CASSLEDANYGYTF.

This chain joins TRBV5-1 and TRBJ1-1; 8 bases map to TRBD1. V shed 0 bases, J shed 1 base, and the junction held 2 bases outside the gene matches. Germline CDR1 SGHRS, CDR2 YFSETQ. The CDR3 has 15 amino acids. The CDR3 is CASSLDGTGNTEAFF. As DNA, the CDR3 is TGCGCCAGCAGCTTGGACGGGACAGGGAACACTGAAGCTTTCTTT.

In its sample, this clonotype was seen a few times. The chain links TRBV5-4 to TRBJ2-2; D is ambiguous. The V end was cut by 0 bases, the J end by 0 bases, with 6 bases between. The CDR3 totals 15 residues. The germline V gene encodes CDR1 SGHNT and CDR2 YYREEE (reference sequence). The CDR3 protein is CASSLAKANTGELFF. The CDR3 nucleotides are TGTGCCAGCAGCTTGGCCAAAGCGAACACCGGGGAGCTGTTTTTT.

This clonotype occurred many times. This sequence joins TRBV5-1 and TRBJ1-2, with D maybe TRBD1 (6 bases). The CDR3 spans 13 residues. Germline V gene data show CDR1 as SGHRS and CDR2 as YFSETQ. Trimming pared 6 bases from V and 5 bases from J, leaving 14 bases between. The CDR3 nucleotides are TGCGCCAGCACCCCGCCAGGGGATTATGGCTACACCTTC. Translated, it gives CASTPPGDYGYTF.

This clonotype was seen a handful of times. J is TRBJ1-2 and V is TRBV6-1; no definite D call. The CDR3 is 14 residues long. V was trimmed by 8 bases and J by 0 bases, leaving 13 bases between them. CDR1 is MNHNS and CDR2 is SASEGT in the germline V gene. This CDR3 is CASETRWTNYGYTF. The DNA of the CDR3 is TGTGCCAGCGAAACGAGGTGGACTAACTATGGCTACACCTTC.

The chain carries TRBV15 and TRBJ2-3; 13 bases fit TRBD2. Unmatched junction bases numbered 5, after V lost 0 bases and J lost 5 bases. CDR1 and CDR2 from the germline V gene are LNHNV and YYDKDF (reference sequence). The CDR3 covers 17 residues. The CDR3 region is CATSRDTSGRGIDTQYF. As DNA, the CDR3 is TGTGCCACCAGCAGAGATACTAGCGGGAGGGGTATAGATACGCAGTATTTT.

DNA for the CDR3: TGCAGTGCTAGCGGGACCTCAGATACGCAGTATTTT. Protein: CSASGTSDTQYF. The gene calls are TRBV20-1 and TRBJ2-3; D could derive from TRBD1 or TRBD2 (5 bases each). Trimming pared 3 bases from V and 4 bases from J, leaving 8 bases between. The CDR3 is 12 residues long. Germline-derived CDR1 and CDR2 are DFQATT and SNEGSKA (reference sequence).

The sample holds many counts of this clonotype. The gene calls are TRBV20-1 and TRBJ1-5, with a tentative D call TRBD1 (5 bases). This CDR3 has 15 amino acids. The V gene lost 0 bases and the J gene lost 6 bases, with 15 bases spanning the gap. Per the germline V gene, CDR1 is DFQATT and CDR2 is SNEGSKA (reference sequence). This CDR3 is CSARDTTGLSQPQHF. For the CDR3, the DNA is TGCAGTGCTAGAGATACCACAGGTTTGTCTCAGCCCCAGCATTTT.